The TCR beta chain described here comes from a study of blood T cell repertoires in COVID-19. Study-level background: Researchers got acute and convalescent COVID-19 samples from the United States, Italy and Spain. PBMCs, B-cell-depleted T cells, or T cells provided the cDNA or gDNA that made up the material.

V shed 2 bases and J shed 6 bases, with 17 bases lying between them. Germline assignment: CDR1 LGHDT and CDR2 YNNKEL (reference sequence). This CDR3 has 15 amino acids. The repertoire was sequenced with immunoSEQ multiplex PCR; TCRdb's copy has only in-frame clones and lacks some. This sample yields 95,000 to 150,000 clones, of which around nine tenths are seen a single time; over 1% belongs to the top ten. The rearrangement joins TRBV3-1 (or the pseudogene TRBV3-2) to TRBJ2-7; maybe TRBD2 (5 bases). The TCR sequence derives from an elderly woman with acute or convalescent COVID-19. The sample taken for sequencing was peripheral blood. This CDR3 is CASSQSSGLAAEQYF. The DNA of the CDR3 is TGTGCCAGCAGCCAATCAAGTGGGCTAGCTGCCGAGCAGTACTTC.